The sequence of this TCR beta chain was determined in a study of T cell repertoires in ileal Crohn's disease. Overall study context: Postoperative therapy was given to about half: 11 thiopurines, 18 anti-TNF agents.

CDR3 length: 15 residues. Germline assignment: CDR1 LGHNA and CDR2 YSLEER. Trimming pared 3 bases from V and 1 base from J, leaving 11 bases between. The data were produced by immunoSEQ multiplex PCR, yet TCRdb's version contains in-frame clones alone and is incomplete. Of a few thousand clones listed, less than 80% were seen once; the top ten hold around 6.9%. Comment on this clone: Its specificity is not known.

Findings and limits, study-wide: Compared with CD4 T cells, sorted CD8 cells carried more expanded clones. Every patient over 26.8% clonality showed endoscopic recurrence.

Time point here: inflamed ileum from the surgical specimen. The V and J genes are TRBV4-3 and TRBJ2-3; D may be TRBD1 (6 bases). This clonotype was sampled from an adult with Crohn's disease. The specimen was ileal tissue. The CDR3 protein is CASSHGRGRTDTQYF. In DNA form, the CDR3 reads TGCGCCAGCAGCCACGGCAGGGGACGCACAGATACGCAGTATTTT.